Listed below are T cell receptor beta chains from one sample, sequenced in a study of blood T cells in healthy people across ages. TCRdb used MiXCR to reprocess the 5' RACE reads, holding one entry per CDR3 protein. The profile shows hundreds of thousands of distinct CDR3 sequences, about 42% of them singletons. The sequenced sample consisted of blood. The receptors originated from an elderly man in good health. Each CDR3 is given with its conserved first and last residue. The D gene is left open where the match is weak. Clone sizes are given selectively: once, few, many, or a class where the clone is expanded.

J gene,clone size,V gene,CDR3 length,D gene,CDR3 protein,CDR3 DNA
TRBJ2-5,.,TRBV10-3,15,TRBD2,CASLSTSEPTGTQYF,TGTGCCAGCTTATCGACTAGCGAGCCCACAGGGACCCAGTACTTC
TRBJ1-6,.,TRBV7-9,17,.,CASSLQDWGGRRSPLHF,TGTGCCAGCAGCTTACAGGATTGGGGAGGGCGACGTTCACCCCTCCACTTT
TRBJ2-7,.,TRBV29-1,13,TRBD1,CSTTGQGGHEQYF,TGCAGCACAACTGGACAGGGGGGTCACGAGCAGTACTTC
TRBJ2-1,.,TRBV28,14,TRBD1,CASRGTGAVNEQFF,TGTGCCAGCAGGGGGACAGGGGCGGTCAATGAGCAGTTCTTC
TRBJ1-4,.,TRBV21-1,19,.,CASSKGYGTGDRSNEKLFF,TGTGCCAGCAGCAAAGGTTACGGGACAGGGGATCGCTCTAATGAAAAACTGTTTTTT
TRBJ2-1,.,TRBV12-3/TRBV12-4,14,.,CASSFGGFYNEQFF,TGTGCCAGCAGTTTTGGCGGGTTTTACAATGAGCAGTTCTTC
TRBJ2-7,few,TRBV4-2,16,.,CASSRSVEASSIEQYF,TGTGCCAGCAGCCGGTCGGTGGAGGCCTCTTCCATCGAGCAGTACTTC
TRBJ1-2,few,TRBV12-3/TRBV12-4,13,.,CASSLVGPRGYTF,TGTGCCAGCAGTTTAGTGGGACCTCGGGGCTACACCTTC
TRBJ2-5,.,TRBV15,16,TRBD1,CATSSPDRGNGETQYF,TGTGCCACCAGCAGTCCTGACAGGGGGAACGGAGAGACCCAGTACTTC
TRBJ2-1,few,TRBV6-2/TRBV6-3,14,TRBD2,CASNSGTSWNEQFF,TGTGCCAGCAACTCCGGGACTAGTTGGAATGAGCAGTTCTTC
TRBJ2-7,.,TRBV7-2,14,.,CTSSVTGSTYEQYF,TGTACCAGCAGCGTAACAGGTTCTACCTACGAGCAGTACTTC
TRBJ2-1,once,TRBV12-3/TRBV12-4,12,.,CASSRKGYEQFF,TGTGCCAGCAGTCGAAAGGGATACGAGCAGTTCTTC
TRBJ2-7,.,TRBV2,19,.,CASSERWGWSQSSYNEQYF,TGTGCCAGCAGTGAAAGGTGGGGGTGGAGCCAGAGCTCCTACAATGAGCAGTACTTC
TRBJ2-1,.,TRBV20-1,15,TRBD2,CSASGLAEEVNEQFF,TGCAGTGCTAGCGGACTAGCGGAGGAGGTCAATGAGCAGTTCTTC
TRBJ1-2,.,TRBV5-1,15,TRBD1,CASSRDVGQNYGYTF,TGCGCCAGCAGCCGAGATGTGGGACAGAACTATGGCTACACCTTC
TRBJ2-7,.,TRBV7-9,16,.,CASSLRSGPPFYEQYF,TGTGCCAGCAGCCTACGCTCGGGACCACCCTTCTACGAGCAGTACTTC
TRBJ2-1,few,TRBV29-1,16,.,CSVEDGLRYSYNEQFF,TGCAGCGTTGAAGATGGATTACGATACTCCTACAATGAGCAGTTCTTC
TRBJ2-5,.,TRBV10-3,16,TRBD2,CAISASSGRAGYGQYF,TGTGCCATCAGTGCATCTAGCGGGAGAGCGGGCTACGGGCAGTACTTC
TRBJ2-7,.,TRBV5-4,14,TRBD2,CASSPLAGDYEQYF,TGTGCCAGCAGCCCACTAGCGGGCGACTACGAGCAGTACTTC
TRBJ2-3,few,TRBV20-1,15,.,CSARDGAAFTDTQYF,TGCAGTGCTAGAGATGGAGCTGCCTTCACAGATACGCAGTATTTT
TRBJ1-5,.,TRBV7-2,17,.,CASSSTSDGTGGRTQHF,TGTGCCAGCAGCTCGACCTCGGACGGGACCGGAGGGAGGACCCAGCATTTT
TRBJ2-3,.,TRBV4-3,19,.,CASSQEGGSGEATTDTQYF,TGCGCCAGCAGCCAAGAAGGGGGGAGTGGGGAGGCCACCACAGATACGCAGTATTTT
TRBJ2-7,few,TRBV7-3,14,.,CASSSSGRGNEQYF,TGTGCCAGCAGCAGTTCCGGGCGGGGAAATGAGCAGTACTTC
TRBJ1-6,.,TRBV5-1,14,TRBD1,CASSFGQGRSPLHF,TGCGCCAGCAGCTTCGGACAGGGGCGCTCACCCCTCCACTTT
TRBJ2-3,once,TRBV5-1,14,.,CASGSPQEGGTQYF,TGCGCCAGCGGTTCCCCCCAGGAGGGGGGTACGCAGTATTTT
TRBJ2-7,many,TRBV4-3,17,TRBD1,CASSQIKQGAQSYEQYF,TGCGCCAGCAGCCAGATAAAACAGGGGGCCCAATCCTACGAGCAGTACTTC
TRBJ1-6,.,TRBV2,15,.,CASSGSTSGNSPLHF,TGTGCCAGCAGCGGTTCAACCTCCGGGAATTCACCCCTCCACTTT
TRBJ2-1,many,TRBV11-3,13,.,CASSLEGAGEQFF,TGTGCCAGCAGCTTAGAGGGGGCGGGTGAGCAGTTCTTC
TRBJ1-5,many,TRBV4-2,14,.,CASSQEQSNQPQHF,TGTGCCAGCAGCCAAGAACAGAGCAATCAGCCCCAGCATTTT
TRBJ1-6,few,TRBV20-1,19,.,CSARDFDRAMSSYNSPLHF,TGCAGTGCTAGAGATTTCGATAGGGCGATGAGCTCCTATAATTCACCCCTCCACTTT
TRBJ2-3,few,TRBV11-3,16,.,CASSVQPASFTDTQYF,TGTGCCAGCAGCGTGCAACCGGCCAGTTTCACAGATACGCAGTATTTT
TRBJ1-1,.,TRBV19,15,.,CASSAPEGRDTEAFF,TGTGCCAGTAGTGCCCCCGAGGGACGGGACACTGAAGCTTTCTTT
TRBJ2-7,.,TRBV7-6,14,.,CTSSKTGTAYEQYF,TGTACCAGCAGCAAAACAGGGACGGCCTACGAGCAGTACTTC